This TCR beta chain was captured in a study of blood T cell repertoires in COVID-19. Study details: Sources were T cells, B-cell-depleted T cells, or PBMCs; the material itself was cDNA or gDNA.

How the authors handled the data: Quantification of nucleated cells was approximated via reference gene primer amplification. Data came from immunoSEQ multiplex PCR; TCRdb stores just in-frame clones and leaves some out. From that table come the V and J calls and clone size; the DNA was used to work out D and trimming. The table has about 76,000 clones, 75% to 90% seen once. The TCR sequence derives from a human donor in a cohort sampled during active COVID-19. Specimen: peripheral blood.

CDR3 in DNA: TGTGCCAGCAGCGCCCCCTCCGGGGAGCTGTTTTTT. Its translation is CASSAPSGELFF. The J gene is TRBJ2-2, the V gene TRBV9; D gene ambiguous. This CDR3 has 12 amino acids. Germline loops: CDR1 SGDLS, CDR2 YYNGEE. V lost 3 bases and J lost 6, with 6 bases in between.